This T cell receptor (beta chain) was retrieved from a study of cytomegalovirus exposure and HLA in healthy donors. The overall study: Inside one of the first data releases sat around 86 million unique TCRs taken from HLA-typed donors.

Study results and limitations: Donors were assumed by presence/absence analyses to have roughly uniform sequencing depth. In vitro confirmation showed three CMV-associated chains to be CMV antigen specific. Donor immune exposure was known only as CMV serostatus.

Worth noting for this clone: Its antigen is currently unknown.

The CDR3 covers 14 residues. With V trimmed by 5 bases and J by 1 base, 4 bases remained unmatched. CDR1 and CDR2 from the germline V gene are MGHDK and SYGVNS. It was with 60 Vbeta and 13 Jbeta primers that the PCR ran. This table comes from immunoSEQ multiplex PCR, and its TCRdb copy is limited to in-frame clones, with some not included. The sample table includes roughly 140,000 clones. The receptor's source is a man in his forties in good health and CMV-seronegative. The material sequenced was PBMCs. The chain employs TRBV25-1 and TRBJ1-1, with 7 bases lining up with TRBD1. The DNA of the CDR3 is TGTGCCAGCAGTTCCGGGACAGCGAACACTGAAGCTTTCTTT. Translating it yields CASSSGTANTEAFF.